One sample yielded the 3 T cell receptor beta chains listed below, sequenced in a study of OX40 agonist ivuxolimab in advanced cancers. This table comes from immunoSEQ multiplex PCR, and its TCRdb copy is limited to in-frame clones, with some not included. The sample yields 100,000 or so clones, approximately 90% seen once. This material consisted of CD4+ or CD8+ T cells sorted from blood, taken in a trial of the OX40 agonist ivuxolimab. The receptors derive from an adult with an advanced solid tumor such as melanoma, head and neck, liver or kidney cancer.

This sequence joins TRBV7-2 and TRBJ1-1, with D possibly being TRBD1 (5 bases). The germline V gene has CDR1 SGHTA and CDR2 FQGNSA. This CDR3 has 13 amino acids. Trimming shortened V by 3 bases and J by 1 base, and 6 bases separated the two germline ends. The CDR3, as DNA: TGTGCCAGCAGCTTCGGGGGGAACACTGAAGCTTTCTTT. This codes for CASSFGGNTEAFF. Looking up the rest from reference TRBV7-2 and TRBJ1-1 gives the full variable domain: GAGVSQSPSNKVTEKGKDVELRCDPISGHTALYWYRQSLGQGLEFLIYFQGNSAPDKSGLPSDRFSAERTGGSVSTLTIQRTQQEDSAVYLCASSFGGNTEAFFGQGTRLTVV.

CDR3 coding DNA: TGTGCCAGTAGTATAGCCGACAGAACCTACGAGCAGTACTTC. It specifies CASSIADRTYEQYF. The chain couples TRBV19 to TRBJ2-7; D might be TRBD1 (5 bases). The V end lost 1 base, the J end lost 2 bases, and 9 bases lay between the germline ends. The germline V gene encodes CDR1 LNHDA and CDR2 SQIVND (reference sequence). The CDR3 contains 14 residues.

The genes are TRBV10-3 and TRBJ2-7, with D perhaps matching TRBD1 or TRBD2 (5 bases each). Trimming took 5 bases from V and 6 from J, leaving 8 bases between them. CDR3 length: 11 amino acids. CDR1 is ENHRY and CDR2 is SYGVKD in the germline V gene. CDR3 region: CAISWGPEQYF. CDR3 coding DNA: TGTGCCATCAGTTGGGGACCCGAGCAGTACTTC.